These 4 T cell receptor beta chains were all obtained from the same sample, sequenced in a study of CD8 T cells in Susac syndrome. RNA totalling about 0.45 to 1 ug underwent reverse transcription with random hexamers. TCRdb analysed the immunoSEQ multiplex PCR reads with MiXCR anew, one entry per CDR3 protein. The sample contains more than 150,000 distinct CDR3 sequences, 95% to 97% of which appear only once. The material sequenced was CD4+ T cells from PBMCs. Receptor source: a human donor with Susac syndrome.

The V call is TRBV29-1, the J call TRBJ2-5; 10 bases map to TRBD2. Germline CDR1 reads SQVTM; CDR2 reads ANQGSEA. The CDR3 totals 14 residues. The V segment lost 2 bases and the J segment 6 bases; nucleotides outside the gene matches: 6. The CDR3, as DNA: TGCAGCGTTGAACTGGCTAGCGGGAGCCAGACCCAGTACTTC. Translating gives CSVELASGSQTQYF.

This clonotype showed up just once. V usage is TRBV20-1 and J usage is TRBJ1-2; D ambiguous. V was clipped by 8 bases and J by 4 bases, with 20 bases between them. Per the germline V gene, CDR1 is DFQATT and CDR2 is SNEGSKA (reference sequence). This CDR3 comprises 14 residues. The DNA of the CDR3 is TGCAGTTCCCAAGTGGGCGGACGACTCTATGGCTACACCTTC. This codes for CSSQVGGRLYGYTF.

The chain combines TRBV30 with TRBJ1-5; possibly TRBD1 for D (6 bases). Trimming stripped 0 bases from V and 2 bases from J, with 14 bases between. The V gene's germline CDR1 is GTSNPN and CDR2 SVGIG (reference sequence). The CDR3 extends over 16 amino acids. The CDR3 DNA reads as TGTGCCTGGAGTGTCGTAGGGGGAAGGGGCAATCAGCCCCAGCATTTT. Translated, it gives CAWSVVGGRGNQPQHF.

V and J are TRBV4-3 and TRBJ2-3; D is possibly TRBD1 or TRBD2 (5 bases each). The CDR3 is made up of 15 amino acids. The germline V gene has CDR1 LGHNA and CDR2 YSLEER. Trimming took 1 base from V and 5 from J, leaving 13 bases between them. The CDR3 DNA follows: TGCGCCAGCAGCCAAGGTCTTGGGGGAATAGATACGCAGTATTTT. It translates to CASSQGLGGIDTQYF.